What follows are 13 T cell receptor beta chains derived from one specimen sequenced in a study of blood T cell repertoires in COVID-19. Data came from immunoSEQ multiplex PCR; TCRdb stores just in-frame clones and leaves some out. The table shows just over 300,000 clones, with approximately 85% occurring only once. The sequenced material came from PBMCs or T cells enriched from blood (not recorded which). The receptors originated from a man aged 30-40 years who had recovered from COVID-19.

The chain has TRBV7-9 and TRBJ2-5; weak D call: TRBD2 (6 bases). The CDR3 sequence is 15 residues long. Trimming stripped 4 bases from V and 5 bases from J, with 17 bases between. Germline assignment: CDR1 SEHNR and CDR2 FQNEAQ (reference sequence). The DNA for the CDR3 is TGTGCCAGCAGCTCCAAGGGCGGGGTTCGGGAGACCCAGTACTTC. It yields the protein CASSSKGGVRETQYF.

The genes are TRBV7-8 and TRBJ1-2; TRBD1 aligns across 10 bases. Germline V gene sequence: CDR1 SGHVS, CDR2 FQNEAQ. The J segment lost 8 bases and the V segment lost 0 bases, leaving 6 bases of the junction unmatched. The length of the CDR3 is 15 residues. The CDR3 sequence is CASSLALTGGFGYTF. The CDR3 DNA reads TGTGCCAGCAGCTTAGCCTTGACAGGGGGCTTCGGCTACACCTTC.

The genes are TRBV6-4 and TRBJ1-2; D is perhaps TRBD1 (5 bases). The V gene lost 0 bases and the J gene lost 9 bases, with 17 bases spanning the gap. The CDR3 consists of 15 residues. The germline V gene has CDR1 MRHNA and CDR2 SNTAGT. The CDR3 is CASSDSTGTITRYTF. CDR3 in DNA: TGTGCCAGCAGTGACTCTACAGGAACCATTACCCGCTACACCTTC.

The CDR3 region has the DNA TGTGCCAGCAGTTACCAGGTGTCAGGGGTTTCCGAGCAGTACTTC. It encodes CASSYQVSGVSEQYF. The rearrangement links TRBV6-5 to TRBJ2-7; D is possibly TRBD1 (6 bases). Deletions cut 2 bases from V and 6 bases from J, with 17 bases between. The germline V gene has CDR1 MNHEY and CDR2 SVGAGI. The CDR3 extends over 15 amino acids.

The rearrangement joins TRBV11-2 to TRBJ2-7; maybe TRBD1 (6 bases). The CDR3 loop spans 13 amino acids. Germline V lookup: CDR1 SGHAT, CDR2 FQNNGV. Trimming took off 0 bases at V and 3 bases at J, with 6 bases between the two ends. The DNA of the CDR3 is TGTGCCAGCAGCTTAGAACAGGGCTACGAGCAGTACTTC. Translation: CASSLEQGYEQYF.

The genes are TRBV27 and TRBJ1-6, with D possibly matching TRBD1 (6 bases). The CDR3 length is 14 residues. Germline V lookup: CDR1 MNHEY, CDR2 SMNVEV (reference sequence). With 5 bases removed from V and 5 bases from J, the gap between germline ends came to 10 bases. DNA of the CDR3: TGTGCCAGCAGTGCACAGGGTAATAATTCACCCCTCCACTTT. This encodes CASSAQGNNSPLHF.

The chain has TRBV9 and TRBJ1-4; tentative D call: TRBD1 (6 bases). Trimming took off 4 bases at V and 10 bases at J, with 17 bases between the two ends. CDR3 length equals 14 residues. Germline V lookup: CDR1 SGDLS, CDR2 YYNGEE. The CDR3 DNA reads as TGTGCCAGCAGCCCTACAGGGACGGTGGGAAAACTGTTTTTT. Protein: CASSPTGTVGKLFF. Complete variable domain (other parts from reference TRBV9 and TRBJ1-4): DSGVTQTPKHLITATGQRVTLRCSPRSGDLSVYWYQQSLDQGLQFLIQYYNGEERAKGNILERFSAQQFPDLHSELNLSSLELGDSALYFCASSPTGTVGKLFFGSGTQLSVL.

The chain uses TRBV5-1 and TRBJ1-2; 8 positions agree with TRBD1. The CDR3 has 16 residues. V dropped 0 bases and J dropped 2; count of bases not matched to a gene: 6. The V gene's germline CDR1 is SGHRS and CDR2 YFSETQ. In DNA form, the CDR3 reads TGCGCCAGCAGCTTGGGTGGGACAGGTCTGAACTATGGCTACACCTTC. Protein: CASSLGGTGLNYGYTF.

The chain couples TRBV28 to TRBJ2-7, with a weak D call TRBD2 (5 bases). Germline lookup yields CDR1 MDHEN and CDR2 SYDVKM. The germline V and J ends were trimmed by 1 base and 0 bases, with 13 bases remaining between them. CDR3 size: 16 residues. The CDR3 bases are TGTGCCAGCAGTTTATTCCCCCCGGGGAGCTCCTACGAGCAGTACTTC. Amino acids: CASSLFPPGSSYEQYF.

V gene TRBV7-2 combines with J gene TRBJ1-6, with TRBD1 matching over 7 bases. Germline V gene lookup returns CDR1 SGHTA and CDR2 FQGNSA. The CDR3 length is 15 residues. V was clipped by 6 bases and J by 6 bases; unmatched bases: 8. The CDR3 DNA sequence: TGTGCCAGCAGTATAACAGGGGCAGTTAATTCACCCCTCCACTTT. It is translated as CASSITGAVNSPLHF.

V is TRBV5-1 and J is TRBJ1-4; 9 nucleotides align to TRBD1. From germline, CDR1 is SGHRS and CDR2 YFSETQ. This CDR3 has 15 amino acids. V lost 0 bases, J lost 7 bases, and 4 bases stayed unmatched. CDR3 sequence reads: CASSLVGTGPEKLFF. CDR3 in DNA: TGCGCCAGCAGCTTGGTCGGGACAGGGCCTGAAAAACTGTTTTTT.

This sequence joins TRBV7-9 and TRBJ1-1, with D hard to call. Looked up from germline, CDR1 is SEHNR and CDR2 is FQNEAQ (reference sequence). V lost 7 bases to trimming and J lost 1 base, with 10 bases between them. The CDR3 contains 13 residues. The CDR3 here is CASNWRQNTEAFF. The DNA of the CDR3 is TGTGCCAGCAATTGGCGGCAGAACACTGAAGCTTTCTTT.

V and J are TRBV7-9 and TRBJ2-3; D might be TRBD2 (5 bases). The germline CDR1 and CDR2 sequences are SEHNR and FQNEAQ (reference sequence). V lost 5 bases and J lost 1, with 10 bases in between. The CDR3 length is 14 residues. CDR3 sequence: CASSRRGGTDTQYF. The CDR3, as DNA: TGTGCCAGCAGCCGACGGGGTGGCACAGATACGCAGTATTTT.